These T cell receptor beta chains were read from a single sample in a study of beta chain features in type 1 diabetes. Assay: immunoSEQ multiplex PCR; the TCRdb copy retains only in-frame clones and omits some. The table shows approximately 100,000 clones, with 40% occurring only once. The specimen sequenced was stem cell memory CD4+ T cells from blood. The receptors were sampled from a young woman in good health. CDR3s include the opening cysteine and the closing phenylalanine or tryptophan. Each record gives: D gene, J gene, clone size, V gene, CDR3 DNA, CDR3 protein. D genes are given only for firm matches. Clone size is not always given. Where it is, it says once, few, many or a class for expanded clones.

d_gene: TRBD1; j_gene: TRBJ2-1; abundance: -; v_gene: TRBV9; CDR3nt: TGTGCCAGCGGACTCGGGACAGGGTACAATGAGCAGTTCTTC; CDR3aa: CASGLGTGYNEQFF
d_gene: TRBD1; j_gene: TRBJ1-4; abundance: few; v_gene: TRBV30; CDR3nt: TGTGCCTGGACCCGGGACAGGACTATAAATGAAAAACTGTTTTTT; CDR3aa: CAWTRDRTINEKLFF
d_gene: -; j_gene: TRBJ2-2; abundance: -; v_gene: TRBV6-5; CDR3nt: TGTGCTGCGACGGGGAACACCGGGGAGCTGTTTTTT; CDR3aa: CAATGNTGELFF
d_gene: TRBD2; j_gene: TRBJ2-7; abundance: -; v_gene: TRBV5-4; CDR3nt: TGTGCCAGCAGCTCCCACCCGGGACTAGCGGGAAAAGCGCGTGAGCAGTACTTC; CDR3aa: CASSSHPGLAGKAREQYF
d_gene: TRBD1; j_gene: TRBJ1-1; abundance: -; v_gene: TRBV9; CDR3nt: TGTGCCAGCAGCTTCCGAACAGGGGGTGTCACTGAAGCTTTCTTT; CDR3aa: CASSFRTGGVTEAFF
d_gene: TRBD1; j_gene: TRBJ1-2; abundance: few; v_gene: TRBV5-1; CDR3nt: TGCGCCAGCAGCTTGACAACAGGGGGCAACTATGGCTACACCTTC; CDR3aa: CASSLTTGGNYGYTF
d_gene: -; j_gene: TRBJ2-7; abundance: -; v_gene: TRBV28; CDR3nt: TGTGCCAGCAGTTTACTTTTAGCTCACCTTCGCGAGCAGTACTTC; CDR3aa: CASSLLLAHLREQYF
d_gene: TRBD2; j_gene: TRBJ2-1; abundance: few; v_gene: TRBV29-1; CDR3nt: TGCAGCGTTGAAGTCGGTAGCGGGGGGGTGACTGAGCAGTTCTTC; CDR3aa: CSVEVGSGGVTEQFF
d_gene: TRBD1; j_gene: TRBJ2-4; abundance: -; v_gene: TRBV7-9; CDR3nt: TGTGCCAGCAGCTTAGCCGGGACAGGGTGGAACATTCAGTACTTC; CDR3aa: CASSLAGTGWNIQYF
d_gene: -; j_gene: TRBJ1-1; abundance: -; v_gene: TRBV29-1; CDR3nt: TGCAGCGTTATCTGGACAGCTAACACTGAAGCTTTCTTT; CDR3aa: CSVIWTANTEAFF
d_gene: -; j_gene: TRBJ2-3; abundance: -; v_gene: TRBV15; CDR3nt: TGTGCCACCAGCAGAGATAGTACTCCTACGCAGTATTTT; CDR3aa: CATSRDSTPTQYF
d_gene: -; j_gene: TRBJ2-3; abundance: -; v_gene: TRBV10-3; CDR3nt: TGTGCCATCAGTCCCCAGGGGCCCGGATTCACAGATACGCAGTATTTT; CDR3aa: CAISPQGPGFTDTQYF
d_gene: -; j_gene: TRBJ1-2; abundance: few; v_gene: TRBV5-1; CDR3nt: TGCGCCAGCAGCTGGCGACACGCGATTGCCCATGGCTACACCTTC; CDR3aa: CASSWRHAIAHGYTF
d_gene: TRBD1; j_gene: TRBJ1-1; abundance: few; v_gene: TRBV7-2; CDR3nt: TGTGCCAGCAGCTCGGGACAGGGAAGGTTGGGCACTGAAGCTTTCTTT; CDR3aa: CASSSGQGRLGTEAFF
d_gene: -; j_gene: TRBJ1-1; abundance: -; v_gene: TRBV5-1; CDR3nt: TGCGCCAGCAGCCCCCGGACGGGGTCCATGAACACTGAAGCTTTCTTT; CDR3aa: CASSPRTGSMNTEAFF
d_gene: TRBD2; j_gene: TRBJ2-7; abundance: few; v_gene: TRBV6-5; CDR3nt: TGTGCCAGCAGCCGACTAGCGGGAGGGGGTAACGAGCAGTACTTC; CDR3aa: CASSRLAGGGNEQYF
d_gene: -; j_gene: TRBJ1-2; abundance: -; v_gene: TRBV20-1; CDR3nt: TGCAGTGCTAGGAGTGGGGAGGGCTACACCTTC; CDR3aa: CSARSGEGYTF
d_gene: TRBD2; j_gene: TRBJ2-1; abundance: -; v_gene: TRBV4-1; CDR3nt: TGCGCCAGCAGCCTCCGGGGAGCGGGAGTTCAGTACAATGAGCAGTTCTTC; CDR3aa: CASSLRGAGVQYNEQFF
d_gene: TRBD2; j_gene: TRBJ2-7; abundance: -; v_gene: TRBV4-2; CDR3nt: TGTGCCAGCAGCCGAACTCGGGCTAGCGGGAGTATAACCTACGAGCAGTACTTC; CDR3aa: CASSRTRASGSITYEQYF
d_gene: -; j_gene: TRBJ2-7; abundance: -; v_gene: TRBV5-1; CDR3nt: TGCGCCAGCAGCTTAAGGGGAAGACCCTACGAGCAGTACTTC; CDR3aa: CASSLRGRPYEQYF
d_gene: TRBD2; j_gene: TRBJ2-1; abundance: -; v_gene: TRBV29-1; CDR3nt: TGCAGCGTTGCGGGACTAGCGGGTGGGAGCTCCTACAATGAGCAGTTCTTC; CDR3aa: CSVAGLAGGSSYNEQFF
d_gene: -; j_gene: TRBJ2-7; abundance: -; v_gene: TRBV5-1; CDR3nt: TGCGCCAGCAGCCTCGGGGGAGTGGCGAACGAGCAGTACTTC; CDR3aa: CASSLGGVANEQYF
d_gene: TRBD1; j_gene: TRBJ1-3; abundance: few; v_gene: TRBV9; CDR3nt: TGTGCCAGCAGCGTCCGGACAGGGGCCTCTGGAAACACCATATATTTT; CDR3aa: CASSVRTGASGNTIYF
d_gene: -; j_gene: TRBJ1-1; abundance: -; v_gene: TRBV19; CDR3nt: TGTGCCAGTAGTATAGCCAGGGGTTCATTTTTGGGGCCGAACACTGAAGCTTTCTTT; CDR3aa: CASSIARGSFLGPNTEAFF
d_gene: TRBD2; j_gene: TRBJ2-7; abundance: -; v_gene: TRBV6-6; CDR3nt: TGTGCCAGCACCCCCAGCGGGAGCTCCTACGAGCAGTACTTC; CDR3aa: CASTPSGSSYEQYF
d_gene: -; j_gene: TRBJ1-1; abundance: few; v_gene: TRBV29-1; CDR3nt: TGCAGCGTTGGTGCCCAGATGAACACTGAAGCTTTCTTT; CDR3aa: CSVGAQMNTEAFF
d_gene: -; j_gene: TRBJ2-1; abundance: -; v_gene: TRBV7-2; CDR3nt: TGTGCCAGCAGCTTAGCGGCGGGACGCTCCTACAATGAGCAGTTCTTC; CDR3aa: CASSLAAGRSYNEQFF
d_gene: TRBD2; j_gene: TRBJ2-7; abundance: -; v_gene: TRBV18; CDR3nt: TGTGCCAGCTCACCACCGGGACTAGCGTTAAACGAGCAGTACTTC; CDR3aa: CASSPPGLALNEQYF
d_gene: -; j_gene: TRBJ2-1; abundance: few; v_gene: TRBV10-3; CDR3nt: TGTGCCATCAGTGAGTCAGCGGCTAGTGATGAGCAGTTCTTC; CDR3aa: CAISESAASDEQFF
d_gene: -; j_gene: TRBJ2-1; abundance: -; v_gene: TRBV4-3; CDR3nt: TGCGCCAGCAGCCAAGAGAGCACCTCCTACAATGAGCAGTTCTTC; CDR3aa: CASSQESTSYNEQFF
d_gene: -; j_gene: TRBJ1-1; abundance: few; v_gene: TRBV5-1; CDR3nt: TGCGCCAGCAGTTCCCTCTTTGACAGGCTGAACACTGAAGCTTTCTTT; CDR3aa: CASSSLFDRLNTEAFF
d_gene: TRBD1; j_gene: TRBJ2-6; abundance: few; v_gene: TRBV9; CDR3nt: TGTGCCAGCAGCGCCCGGGCCCAGGGGGCTACTGGGGCCAACGTCCTGACTTTC; CDR3aa: CASSARAQGATGANVLTF
d_gene: -; j_gene: TRBJ1-3; abundance: -; v_gene: TRBV18; CDR3nt: TGTGCCAGCTCAAGTACACAGGGATCTGGAAACACCATATATTTT; CDR3aa: CASSSTQGSGNTIYF
d_gene: -; j_gene: TRBJ2-7; abundance: -; v_gene: TRBV11-2; CDR3nt: TGTGCCAGCAGCTCCTTAGAAGGGGGAAACTTC; CDR3aa: CASSSLEGGNF
d_gene: TRBD1; j_gene: TRBJ1-1; abundance: few; v_gene: TRBV5-1; CDR3nt: TGCGCCAGCAGCCAGGACAGGGGGATGTCTGAAGCTTTCTTT; CDR3aa: CASSQDRGMSEAFF
d_gene: -; j_gene: TRBJ1-2; abundance: -; v_gene: TRBV28; CDR3nt: TGTGCCAGCCAGGAACCCCTCCTTGGCTACACCTTC; CDR3aa: CASQEPLLGYTF
d_gene: -; j_gene: TRBJ1-2; abundance: -; v_gene: TRBV10-3; CDR3nt: TGTGCCATCAGCTCTTTGGGGGCACGAGGCTACACCTTC; CDR3aa: CAISSLGARGYTF
d_gene: TRBD1; j_gene: TRBJ2-2; abundance: -; v_gene: TRBV7-8; CDR3nt: TGTGCCAGCAGCTCCGGGACAGCCAACACCGGGGAGCTGTTTTTT; CDR3aa: CASSSGTANTGELFF
d_gene: -; j_gene: TRBJ2-3; abundance: few; v_gene: TRBV9; CDR3nt: TGTGCCAGCAGCGTTCAAGGGGGTGATACGCAGTATTTT; CDR3aa: CASSVQGGDTQYF
d_gene: TRBD2; j_gene: TRBJ2-7; abundance: -; v_gene: TRBV10-2; CDR3nt: TGCGCCAGCATCACGGGGGGCGAGCAGTACTTC; CDR3aa: CASITGGEQYF
d_gene: TRBD2; j_gene: TRBJ2-1; abundance: -; v_gene: TRBV6-1; CDR3nt: TGTGCCAGCAGTGAGTTTGGACTAGCGGGAGCCACGGGGAATGAGCAGTTCTTC; CDR3aa: CASSEFGLAGATGNEQFF
d_gene: TRBD1; j_gene: TRBJ1-2; abundance: -; v_gene: TRBV2; CDR3nt: TGTGCCAGCAGTGAAGGTGTGGACAGGTTCTATGGCTACACCTTC; CDR3aa: CASSEGVDRFYGYTF
d_gene: -; j_gene: TRBJ2-1; abundance: -; v_gene: TRBV5-1; CDR3nt: TGCGCCAGCAGCTTGGGGGCCCCCTCCTACAATGAGCAGTTCTTC; CDR3aa: CASSLGAPSYNEQFF
d_gene: TRBD1; j_gene: TRBJ2-3; abundance: few; v_gene: TRBV7-3; CDR3nt: TGTGCCAGCAGCTTGCGATCGGGACAGGGGGCGACAGATACGCAGTATTTT; CDR3aa: CASSLRSGQGATDTQYF
d_gene: -; j_gene: TRBJ2-7; abundance: few; v_gene: TRBV10-3; CDR3nt: TGTGCCATCAGTGAGGGACGGGATTACGAGCAGTACTTC; CDR3aa: CAISEGRDYEQYF
d_gene: TRBD1; j_gene: TRBJ1-4; abundance: -; v_gene: TRBV25-1; CDR3nt: TGTGCCAGCCGAGGGACAGGGAATGAAAAACTGTTTTTT; CDR3aa: CASRGTGNEKLFF
d_gene: -; j_gene: TRBJ1-3; abundance: -; v_gene: TRBV28; CDR3nt: TGTGCCAGCCGGACACCAGCTGGAAACACCATATATTTT; CDR3aa: CASRTPAGNTIYF
d_gene: -; j_gene: TRBJ2-7; abundance: -; v_gene: TRBV18; CDR3nt: TGTGCCAGCTCACCACTGTCCGGCGGCTCCTACGAGCAGTACTTC; CDR3aa: CASSPLSGGSYEQYF